Presented here are 4 T cell receptor beta chains from one specimen sequenced in a study of shared clonotypes between healthy human individuals. Assay: immunoSEQ multiplex PCR; the TCRdb copy retains only in-frame clones and omits some. Among over 400,000 clones listed, approximately 84% were seen once. What was sequenced was PBMCs. These receptors all come from a woman between 40 and 55 years old in good health. Some clones in this sample may be carry-over from other donors' samples.

The genes are TRBV30 and TRBJ2-1; D possibly corresponds to TRBD2 (5 bases). There are 16 residues in the CDR3. CDR1 is GTSNPN and CDR2 is SVGIG in the germline V gene (reference sequence). The V end was cut by 0 bases, the J end by 2 bases, with 14 bases between. This CDR3 is CAWSVLELPPYNEQFF. The CDR3 DNA sequence: TGTGCCTGGAGTGTACTAGAGTTGCCTCCCTACAATGAGCAGTTCTTC.

This clone turned up a few times. This may arise from a read error, as a much more abundant clone is one base away. The sample holds other DNA sequences that translate to the same CDR3. The V call is TRBV5-1, the J call TRBJ2-1, with 7 nucleotides matching TRBD2. The CDR3 contains 17 residues. Germline V CDR1 and CDR2: SGHRS, YFSETQ. J was trimmed by 0 bases and V by 0 bases; bases with no gene match: 6. CDR3 nucleotide sequence: TGCGCCAGCAGCTTGGAGGCTAGCGGTAGCTCCTACAATGAGCAGTTCTTC. Protein product: CASSLEASGSSYNEQFF.

In the case of this clone: A far larger clone differs by one base, so this is likely a read error. CDR3 in amino acids: CASSEGESTEAFF. The CDR3 DNA reads TGTGCCAGCAGTGAAGGTGAGAGCACTGAAGCTTTCTTT. J is TRBJ1-1 and V is TRBV6-1; D is unresolved. Trimming shortened V by 1 base and J by 4 bases, and 7 bases separated the two germline ends. This CDR3 is 13 amino acids long. Germline V gene data show CDR1 as MNHNS and CDR2 as SASEGT.

The table lists this clone with a count of one. This rearrangement joins TRBV19 to TRBJ1-5; perhaps TRBD1 as D (5 bases). The ends were cut back, 8 bases at V and 4 bases at J, with 9 bases in the middle. Germline-derived CDR1 and CDR2 are LNHDA and SQIVND (reference sequence). The CDR3 is 12 residues long. The CDR3 bases are TGTGCCAGTGTTGGGGCGAATCAGCCCCAGCATTTT. Protein: CASVGANQPQHF.